The 30 T cell receptor beta chains given below trace back to one sample, sequenced in a study of human T cells and chemical hapten exposure. TCRdb redid the calling of the RACE reads with MiXCR, one entry per CDR3 protein. In the table there are about 26,000 distinct CDR3 sequences, 8.5% to 9.5% of which are singletons. Time point denoted: patch test 2, 6 weeks after DPC sensitization. Noted treatment: therapeutic diphenylcyclopropenone sensitization with weekly scalp DPC. Specimen: whole blood, collected in connection with sensitization to the hapten diphenylcyclopropenone (DPC). These receptors came from a man aged 30 to 39 with alopecia areata. Some clones in this sample may be carry-over from other donors' samples.

The genes are TRBV28 and TRBJ1-6; 9 bases match TRBD1. The CDR3 spans 16 residues. Germline values: CDR1 MDHEN, CDR2 SYDVKM. J was trimmed by 7 bases and V by 6 bases; bases with no gene match: 10. The CDR3 DNA follows: TGTGCCAGCAGGTCACAGGGGGCGCTGGGGAATTCACCCCTCCACTTT. This codes for CASRSQGALGNSPLHF.

Only a few counts were recorded for this clonotype. The gene calls are TRBV28 and TRBJ2-1, with a tentative D call TRBD2 (6 bases). Germline V gives CDR1 MDHEN, CDR2 SYDVKM. The CDR3 has 16 residues. V lost 2 bases and J 3 bases, leaving 14 bases between the germline ends. This CDR3 is CASSLQRGRLYNEQFF. The CDR3 DNA sequence: TGTGCCAGCAGTTTACAACGGGGGAGGCTCTACAATGAGCAGTTCTTC.

A few counts support this clonotype. The CDR3 nucleotides are TGCAGCGTTGTCGGGGTTACTAGCACAGATACGCAGTATTTT. This sequence encodes CSVVGVTSTDTQYF. The chain joins TRBV29-1 to TRBJ2-3; a weak D match, TRBD2 (5 bases). Per germline, CDR1 SQVTM and CDR2 ANQGSEA. The CDR3 has 14 amino acids. Trimming stripped 4 bases from V and 0 bases from J, with 11 bases between.

The chain couples TRBV29-1 to TRBJ1-1; TRBD1 is a possible D gene (5 bases). CDR1 is SQVTM and CDR2 is ANQGSEA in the germline V gene. This CDR3 is 12 amino acids long. Between the trimmed V and J ends, which lost 2 bases and 12 bases, there was a span of 16 bases. The CDR3 DNA sequence: TGCAGCGTTGAACTTGGTTCCCAGGGTTCTTTCTTT. This translates into CSVELGSQGSFF. Combining the CDR3 with reference TRBV29-1 and TRBJ1-1 gives the whole variable domain SAVISQKPSRDICQRGTSLTIQCQVDSQVTMMFWYRQQPGQSLTLIATANQGSEATYESGFVIDKFPISRPNLTFSTLTVSNMSPEDSSIYLCSVELGSQGSFFGQGTRLTVV.

This sequence joins TRBV29-1 and TRBJ2-1, with D unresolved. The CDR3 loop spans 10 amino acids. Germline CDR1 SQVTM, CDR2 ANQGSEA. The V end was cut by 5 bases, the J end by 9 bases, with 8 bases between. The CDR3 is CSVRDGEQFF. Written as DNA, the CDR3 is TGCAGCGTTCGAGACGGTGAGCAGTTCTTC.

A few counts support this clonotype. The V and J genes are TRBV7-9 and TRBJ2-3; D remains ambiguous. CDR1 is SEHNR and CDR2 is FQNEAQ in the germline V gene (reference sequence). The CDR3 has 13 amino acids. The ends were cut back, 5 bases at V and 4 bases at J, with 10 bases in the middle. CDR3 DNA: TGTGCCAGCAGCCCCTTCATCGCAGATACGCAGTATTTT. It translates to CASSPFIADTQYF.

Ten or more counts support this clonotype. The chain employs TRBV18 and TRBJ1-1; D remains ambiguous. Looked up from germline, CDR1 is KGHSH and CDR2 is LQKENI. V gave up 3 bases and J gave up 11 bases, with 13 bases separating them. The CDR3 covers 12 residues. In nucleotides, the CDR3 is TGTGCCAGCTCACCCTACGAGTGTGGGGCTTTCTTT. Its translation is CASSPYECGAFF.

Many counts were recorded for this clonotype. This rearrangement joins TRBV2 to TRBJ2-7, with TRBD1 identical over 11 bases. Germline CDR1 reads SNHLY; CDR2 reads FYNNEI. V lost 6 bases to trimming and J lost 4 bases; unmatched junction nucleotides: 8. The CDR3 is made up of 15 amino acids. The CDR3 is CASRQDRGRGYEQYF. CDR3 bases: TGTGCCAGCAGACAGGACAGGGGGCGCGGGTACGAGCAGTACTTC.

This clonotype was detected only a few times. The V gene is TRBV18, the J gene TRBJ1-2; D is perhaps TRBD1 (5 bases). Between the trimmed V and J ends, which lost 2 bases and 2 bases, there was a span of 12 bases. The CDR3 runs 15 residues. From germline, CDR1 is KGHSH and CDR2 LQKENI. CDR3 nucleotides: TGTGCCAGCTCACCAGGCCAGGGCGGGAACTATGGCTACACCTTC. Translating gives CASSPGQGGNYGYTF.

This clonotype was observed many times. V gene TRBV6-2 or TRBV6-3 combines with J gene TRBJ2-1, with 12 bases that match TRBD2. V was clipped by 3 bases and J by 9 bases; unmatched bases: 18. The V gene's germline CDR1 is MNHEY and CDR2 SVGEGT. CDR3 length equals 19 residues. The CDR3 region has the DNA TGTGCCAGCAGTTATCTCCCCTTCATGCTAGCGGGGGGGCAGGTTGAGCAGTTCTTC. Translation: CASSYLPFMLAGGQVEQFF.

Many counts were recorded for this clonotype. The chain is built from TRBV20-1 and TRBJ2-3; D may be TRBD2 (6 bases). The V and J ends lost 6 bases and 0 bases respectively, with 22 bases between them. Germline loops: CDR1 DFQATT, CDR2 SNEGSKA (reference sequence). CDR3 length equals 17 residues. Here the CDR3 DNA reads TGCAGTGCCGCACCCTCTTGGGGACTCACTAGCACAGATACGCAGTATTTT. Its protein is CSAAPSWGLTSTDTQYF.

This clonotype was counted ten times or more. This chain connects TRBV29-1 to TRBJ2-3; tentatively, D is TRBD2 (6 bases). CDR1 and CDR2 from the germline V gene are SQVTM and ANQGSEA. With 1 base removed from V and 6 bases from J, the gap between germline ends came to 11 bases. The CDR3 length is 13 residues. CDR3 loop: CSVEGEAGDTQYF. The DNA of the CDR3 is TGCAGCGTTGAAGGGGAGGCGGGGGATACGCAGTATTTT.

The chain combines TRBV20-1 with TRBJ2-1; 7 nucleotides line up with TRBD1. V lost 4 bases and J lost 7; bases outside the gene matches: 4. Germline CDR1 DFQATT, CDR2 SNEGSKA (reference sequence). The CDR3 has 12 residues. CDR3 protein: CSANRQGNEQFF. The CDR3 nucleotides are TGCAGTGCTAACCGACAGGGAAATGAGCAGTTCTTC.

This clonotype was recorded many times. The chain recombines TRBV12-3 or TRBV12-4 with TRBJ1-1; D unclear. The V end lost 8 bases, the J end lost 0 bases, and 13 bases lay between the germline ends. CDR3 length equals 14 residues. The CDR3: CASQRTPMNTEAFF. In DNA form, the CDR3 reads TGTGCCAGCCAAAGAACTCCTATGAACACTGAAGCTTTCTTT.

This clonotype was seen more than once but under ten times. V and J are TRBV14 and TRBJ1-5; D ambiguous. V was cut by 6 bases and J by 0 bases, with 6 bases left in between. The CDR3 totals 13 residues. CDR1 SGHDN and CDR2 FVKESK come from the germline V gene. The CDR3 here is CASRKGSNQPQHF. In DNA form, the CDR3 reads TGTGCCAGCAGAAAGGGTAGCAATCAGCCCCAGCATTTT.

There are a few counts of this clonotype. This CDR3 reads CASSLDSRRGDEQFF. CDR3 bases: TGTGCCAGCAGCTTAGACTCCCGGAGGGGCGATGAGCAGTTCTTC. The chain carries TRBV11-3 and TRBJ2-1; D is perhaps TRBD2 (6 bases). V dropped 0 bases and J dropped 8 bases, with 14 bases sitting between them. The CDR3 consists of 15 residues. CDR1 and CDR2 (germline): SGHNT, YENEEA.

This clonotype has at least ten counts. V usage is TRBV20-1 and J usage is TRBJ2-1, with D hard to call. The CDR3 loop spans 14 amino acids. Germline values: CDR1 DFQATT, CDR2 SNEGSKA (reference sequence). V was cut by 5 bases and J by 3 bases, with 14 bases left in between. The CDR3 spells CSARGEVSYNEQFF. The CDR3 coding sequence is TGCAGTGCTCGAGGCGAAGTTAGCTACAATGAGCAGTTCTTC.

This clonotype was found a few times. The rearrangement joins TRBV12-3 or TRBV12-4 to TRBJ2-6; D not certain. This CDR3 has 13 amino acids. V gave up 6 bases and J gave up 2 bases, with 5 bases separating them. This chain's CDR3 is CASRVTGANVLTF. The DNA of the CDR3 is TGTGCCAGCAGAGTAACTGGGGCCAACGTCCTGACTTTC.

The V and J genes are TRBV12-3 or TRBV12-4 and TRBJ1-1; D is uncertain. The CDR3 is 13 residues long. With 6 bases removed from V and 0 bases from J, the gap between germline ends came to 8 bases. CDR3 nucleotide sequence: TGTGCCAGCAGCCTCACGGTGAACACTGAAGCTTTCTTT. Amino acids: CASSLTVNTEAFF.

A few counts support this clonotype. The J gene is TRBJ2-5, the V gene TRBV19; no clear D gene. V was clipped by 2 bases and J by 4 bases, with 2 bases between them. The germline V gene has CDR1 LNHDA and CDR2 SQIVND (reference sequence). This CDR3 spans 11 amino acids. The CDR3 nucleotides are TGTGCCAGTAGTATAAGAGAGACCCAGTACTTC. Protein sequence: CASSIRETQYF.

This clonotype showed up many times. The chain links TRBV6-6 to TRBJ2-3; 9 bases are a match to TRBD2. The CDR3 spans 18 residues. Germline values: CDR1 MNHNY, CDR2 SVGAGI (reference sequence). V shed 4 bases and J 2 bases; nucleotides not matched to a gene: 13. CDR3 protein: CASSFTRLAEENTDTQYF. In DNA, the CDR3 is TGTGCCAGCAGTTTCACCCGACTAGCGGAGGAAAACACAGATACGCAGTATTTT.

This clonotype was recorded at least ten times. V is TRBV18 and J is TRBJ1-1, with D possibly matching TRBD1 (5 bases). This CDR3 contains 14 residues. V was clipped by 2 bases and J by 4 bases, with 11 bases between them. Germline V CDR1 and CDR2: KGHSH, LQKENI. CDR3: CASSPKSGGTEAFF. CDR3 nucleotides: TGTGCCAGCTCACCAAAAAGTGGGGGCACTGAAGCTTTCTTT.

This clonotype was detected many times. DNA of the CDR3: TGCGCCAGCAGCCTGGACCGGACGGGCACTGAAGCTTTCTTT. It is translated as CASSLDRTGTEAFF. The V call is TRBV5-1, the J call TRBJ1-1; D not certain. Trimming removed 4 bases at V and 4 bases at J, with 14 bases between. There are 14 residues in the CDR3. Per germline, CDR1 SGHRS and CDR2 YFSETQ.

This chain connects TRBV12-3 or TRBV12-4 to TRBJ2-1, with no clear D. Between the trimmed V and J ends, which lost 3 bases and 9 bases, there was a span of 9 bases. This CDR3 has 12 residues. The CDR3 spells CASSFETSEQFF. In nucleotides, the CDR3 is TGTGCCAGCAGTTTTGAAACAAGTGAGCAGTTCTTC.

The chain carries TRBV5-4 and TRBJ2-1; 9 bases line up with TRBD1. V lost 4 bases to trimming and J lost 6 bases; unmatched junction nucleotides: 8. Germline CDR1 SGHNT, CDR2 YYREEE (reference sequence). The CDR3 contains 15 residues. CDR3 sequence: CASSERTGVRNEQFF. The CDR3 DNA sequence: TGTGCCAGCAGCGAACGGACAGGGGTTCGCAATGAGCAGTTCTTC. Filled out from reference TRBV5-4 and TRBJ2-1, the complete variable domain reads ETGVTQSPTHLIKTRGQQVTLRCSSQSGHNTVSWYQQALGQGPQFIFQYYREEENGRGNFPPRFSGLQFPNYSSELNVNALELDDSALYLCASSERTGVRNEQFFGPGTRLTVL.

Ten or more counts support this clonotype. V and J are TRBV11-2 and TRBJ1-3; D might be TRBD1 (6 bases). This CDR3 has 16 residues. With 5 bases removed from V and 0 bases from J, the gap between germline ends came to 14 bases. Germline loops: CDR1 SGHAT, CDR2 FQNNGV. The CDR3 DNA reads TGTGCCAGCAGCCATCGGACAGCTTACTCTGGAAACACCATATATTTT. Protein: CASSHRTAYSGNTIYF.

The chain carries TRBV2 and TRBJ2-1; the match to TRBD2 covers 11 bases. From germline, CDR1 is SNHLY and CDR2 FYNNEI. The J segment lost 6 bases and the V segment lost 7 bases, leaving 8 bases of the junction unmatched. The CDR3 is made up of 15 amino acids. The CDR3 sequence is CASTVLGLAANEQFF. CDR3 DNA: TGTGCCAGCACAGTTTTGGGACTAGCGGCCAATGAGCAGTTCTTC.

CDR3 region: CASGAADNSPLHF. In DNA, the CDR3 is TGTGCCAGCGGCGCTGCTGATAATTCACCCCTCCACTTT. The V gene is TRBV6-1, the J gene TRBJ1-6; unclear D gene. CDR1 and CDR2 from the germline V gene are MNHNS and SASEGT. With 8 bases removed from V and 5 bases from J, the gap between germline ends came to 10 bases. The CDR3 runs 13 residues.

The chain carries TRBV18 and TRBJ2-3, with D hard to call. Germline CDR1 and CDR2: KGHSH and LQKENI. This CDR3 region has 14 residues. V lost 0 bases to trimming and J lost 0 bases, with 4 bases between them. Here the CDR3 DNA reads TGTGCCAGCTCACCACCATCCAGCACAGATACGCAGTATTTT. Its translation: CASSPPSSTDTQYF.

This clonotype was counted between two and nine times. The genes are TRBV12-3 or TRBV12-4 and TRBJ2-5; D gene uncertain. V was clipped by 3 bases and J by 7 bases, with 15 bases between them. CDR3 length: 14 residues. For the CDR3, the DNA is TGTGCCAGCAGTTTTGCTCACAACGAGGTGACCCAGTACTTC. This gives the protein CASSFAHNEVTQYF.